This passage covers 30 T cell receptor beta chains from one sample sequenced in a study of T cells after yellow fever vaccination. TCRdb itself ran the 5' RACE reads through MiXCR, one entry per CDR3 protein. The table has about 130,000 distinct CDR3 sequences, approximately 9% seen once. Sequencing used CD8+ T cells sorted from PBMCs, obtained on the day of the yellow fever booster vaccination. The receptor source for this set is a man between 18 and 29 years old who received the YFV17D yellow fever vaccine.

This clonotype was recorded a few times. V and J are TRBV30 and TRBJ2-7, with D tentatively TRBD1 (6 bases). Germline CDR1 is GTSNPN and CDR2 is SVGIG (reference sequence). The ends were cut back, 2 bases at V and 1 base at J, with 9 bases in the middle. The CDR3 sequence is 13 residues long. The CDR3 DNA is TGTGCCTGGAGTACGGACAGATCCTACGAGCAGTACTTC. Amino acids: CAWSTDRSYEQYF.

The chain combines TRBV4-1 with TRBJ2-7, with D maybe TRBD1 (6 bases). V lost 3 bases, J lost 8 bases, and 20 bases lay in between. From germline, CDR1 is MGHRA and CDR2 YSYEKL. This CDR3 contains 15 residues. The CDR3, as DNA: TGCGCCAGCAGCCAGACAACAGGGAAACGGATAAAGCAGTACTTC. Translation: CASSQTTGKRIKQYF.

Only a few counts were recorded for this clonotype. V gene TRBV20-1 combines with J gene TRBJ1-5, with 8 bases aligning to TRBD1. The CDR3 length is 17 residues. Losses at the gene ends were 2 bases for V and 0 bases for J; bases not matched to a gene: 9. Germline V CDR1 and CDR2: DFQATT, SNEGSKA (reference sequence). CDR3 bases: TGCAGTGCTAGAAATACAGGGGGAGGCTTTAGCAATCAGCCCCAGCATTTT. Translating gives CSARNTGGGFSNQPQHF.

The chain links TRBV5-6 to TRBJ1-3; D is unclear. The CDR3 contains 15 residues. Per germline, CDR1 SGHDT and CDR2 YYEEEE. V dropped 2 bases and J dropped 4 bases, with 13 bases sitting between them. The CDR3 here is CASSFPSEWGNTIYF. The CDR3 DNA sequence: TGTGCCAGCAGCTTTCCAAGTGAGTGGGGAAACACCATATATTTT. Full variable domain (rest looked up from reference TRBV5-6 and TRBJ1-3): DAGVTQSPTHLIKTRGQQVTLRCSPKSGHDTVSWYQQALGQGPQFIFQYYEEEERQRGNFPDRFSGHQFPNYSSELNVNALLLGDSALYLCASSFPSEWGNTIYFGEGSWLTVV.

V and J are TRBV10-1 and TRBJ2-3; D gene unclear. CDR3 length: 13 residues. The germline gives CDR1 WNHNN, CDR2 SYGVQD (reference sequence). The V and J ends lost 4 bases and 4 bases respectively, with 9 bases between them. The CDR3 reads CASSGIGADTQYF. CDR3 nucleotides: TGCGCCAGCAGTGGGATTGGGGCAGATACGCAGTATTTT.

The chain is built from TRBV9 and TRBJ1-1, with a tentative D call TRBD1 (5 bases). V lost 6 bases, J lost 2 bases, and 14 bases lay in between. This CDR3 has 14 amino acids. Germline CDR1 is SGDLS and CDR2 is YYNGEE. The CDR3 DNA reads TGTGCCAGCACCGGGGTGGGGGACAACACTGAAGCTTTCTTT. Translation gives CASTGVGDNTEAFF.

This clonotype was detected only a few times. V is TRBV12-3 or TRBV12-4 and J is TRBJ2-3; the D is unclear. This CDR3 region has 12 residues. Trimming took 6 bases from V and 0 from J, leaving 4 bases between them. For the CDR3, the DNA is TGTGCCAGCAGATCTAGCACAGATACGCAGTATTTT. As protein: CASRSSTDTQYF.

This clonotype was seen many times. The chain employs TRBV5-1 and TRBJ2-1; no reliable D call. Trimming shortened V by 5 bases and J by 3 bases, and 18 bases separated the two germline ends. Germline V gives CDR1 SGHRS, CDR2 YFSETQ. The CDR3 consists of 16 residues. CDR3 sequence: CASSLSLQSDYNEQFF. CDR3 nucleotides: TGCGCCAGCAGTCTTAGTTTGCAATCCGACTACAATGAGCAGTTCTTC.

The gene calls are TRBV5-6 and TRBJ2-2; D not resolved. The V gene lost 0 bases and the J gene lost 5 bases, with 14 bases spanning the gap. The CDR3 totals 16 residues. Germline CDR1 and CDR2: SGHDT and YYEEEE. This CDR3 is CASSLVVRYGTGELFF. The CDR3 nucleotides read TGTGCCAGCAGCTTGGTGGTCCGATACGGGACCGGGGAGCTGTTTTTT.

There are a few counts of this clonotype. The V and J genes are TRBV20-1 and TRBJ2-5; D is possibly TRBD1 or TRBD2 (5 bases each). Germline V gene lookup returns CDR1 DFQATT and CDR2 SNEGSKA (reference sequence). The CDR3 is made up of 13 amino acids. V was cut by 3 bases and J by 5 bases, with 13 bases left in between. The CDR3 spells CSASQGESETQYF. CDR3 in DNA: TGCAGTGCTAGCCAGGGAGAGTCTGAGACCCAGTACTTC.

This clonotype was counted a few times. At one boundary the junction diverges from the germline segment, which might be a read error. This sequence joins TRBV20-1 and TRBJ2-4, with D possibly being TRBD2 (5 bases). Looked up from germline, CDR1 is DFQATT and CDR2 is SNEGSKA (reference sequence). This CDR3 is built from 14 residues. This chain's CDR3 is CSARGSADRYIQYF. CDR3 nucleotide sequence: TGCAGTGCGAGAGGGAGCGCGGACCGGTACATTCAGTACTTC.

Ten or more counts support this clonotype. CDR3 DNA sequence: TGTGCCAGCAGTCCCGGGACAGGGGGCTTGTACAATGAGCAGTTCTTC. This translates into CASSPGTGGLYNEQFF. The chain couples TRBV12-3 or TRBV12-4 to TRBJ2-1; 12 bases agree with TRBD1. There are 16 residues in the CDR3. V trimming: 5 bases; J trimming: 4 bases; junction bases outside the gene matches: 6.

The chain links TRBV7-3 to TRBJ2-1, with D tentatively TRBD2 (6 bases). V was pared by 2 bases and J by 5 bases, with 13 bases between. This CDR3 is 15 amino acids long. The germline V gene has CDR1 SGHTA and CDR2 FQGTGA. CDR3 sequence: CASSLSRLANNEQFF. CDR3 in DNA: TGTGCCAGCAGCTTATCCCGGCTAGCGAACAATGAGCAGTTCTTC.

This clonotype was found a few times. The chain has TRBV10-3 and TRBJ2-1, with D perhaps matching TRBD1 or TRBD2 (6 bases each). Germline values: CDR1 ENHRY, CDR2 SYGVKD. Trimming took 6 bases from V and 5 from J, leaving 17 bases between them. The CDR3 is made up of 15 amino acids. CDR3 DNA sequence: TGTGCCATCAGGCAAAGGGGGGTTAAAGACAATGAGCAGTTCTTC. It codes for CAIRQRGVKDNEQFF.

In its sample, this clonotype was seen a few times. The chain is built from TRBV21-1 and TRBJ1-1. TRBV21-1 is an annotated pseudogene. The CDR3 covers 13 residues. The CDR3 region is CASSNDCRTEAFF. The CDR3 nucleotides read TGTGCCAGCAGCAATGATTGCCGCACTGAAGCTTTCTTT.

This clonotype has at least ten counts. The V and J genes are TRBV11-2 and TRBJ2-7; possibly TRBD1 for D (6 bases). This CDR3 is 13 amino acids long. Deletions cut 7 bases from V and 2 bases from J, with 12 bases between. CDR1 is SGHAT and CDR2 is FQNNGV in the germline V gene. The CDR3 loop reads CASKGDGAYEQYF. The CDR3 coding sequence is TGTGCCAGCAAGGGGGACGGAGCCTACGAGCAGTACTTC.

In this sample, this clonotype turned up a few times. The chain combines TRBV4-1 with TRBJ2-7; no definite D call. V gave up 1 base and J gave up 6 bases, with 13 bases separating them. This CDR3 has 14 residues. Per the germline V gene, CDR1 is MGHRA and CDR2 is YSYEKL. CDR3 DNA sequence: TGCGCCAGCAGCCAAGGTAACTTGGTTGGCGAGCAGTACGTC. Amino acids: CASSQGNLVGEQYV.

This chain connects TRBV28 to TRBJ2-5; D not resolved. Trimming took 2 bases from V and 0 from J, leaving 7 bases between them. Germline V gene lookup returns CDR1 MDHEN and CDR2 SYDVKM. The CDR3 is made up of 14 amino acids. CDR3: CASSLRRYQETQYF. The CDR3 coding sequence is TGTGCCAGCAGTTTAAGACGGTACCAAGAGACCCAGTACTTC.

The chain uses TRBV11-2 and TRBJ2-5; weak D call: TRBD1 (6 bases). The germline V gene has CDR1 SGHAT and CDR2 FQNNGV. The CDR3 is made up of 16 amino acids. The V end lost 4 bases, the J end lost 5 bases, and 20 bases lay between the germline ends. In nucleotides, the CDR3 is TGTGCCAGCAGCTCTAGGACAGATCTACGGTGGGAGACCCAGTACTTC. Translating gives CASSSRTDLRWETQYF.

V gene TRBV30 combines with J gene TRBJ2-3; the D is unclear. This CDR3 is 15 amino acids long. Germline loops: CDR1 GTSNPN, CDR2 SVGIG (reference sequence). The V end was cut by 3 bases, the J end by 1 base, with 14 bases between. CDR3: CAWSVYEAGTDTQYF. CDR3 sequence (DNA): TGTGCCTGGAGCGTCTACGAGGCAGGCACAGATACGCAGTATTTT.

This clonotype was counted ten times or more. The gene calls are TRBV29-1 and TRBJ2-1; D gene unclear. With 0 bases removed from V and 7 bases from J, the gap between germline ends came to 4 bases. CDR1 and CDR2 from the germline V gene are SQVTM and ANQGSEA. The CDR3 sequence is 11 residues long. This CDR3 reads CSVEEGNEQFF. In nucleotides, the CDR3 is TGCAGCGTTGAAGAAGGGAATGAGCAGTTCTTC.

This clonotype was recorded a few times. V gene TRBV4-2 combines with J gene TRBJ2-3; TRBD2 agrees at 12 bases. Trimming at V came to 0 bases and at J to 2 bases, leaving 3 bases not matched to a gene. This CDR3 has 17 amino acids. The germline gives CDR1 LGHNA, CDR2 YNFKEQ. Written as DNA, the CDR3 is TGTGCCAGCAGCCAAGAACTAGCGGGGGGATTCACAGATACGCAGTATTTT. Its translation is CASSQELAGGFTDTQYF.

This clonotype was observed many times. The chain joins TRBV4-1 to TRBJ1-5; perhaps TRBD1 as D (5 bases). With 4 bases removed from V and 2 bases from J, the gap between germline ends came to 18 bases. Germline CDR1 MGHRA, CDR2 YSYEKL. The CDR3 sequence is 17 residues long. The CDR3 loop reads CASSRMAGGARNQPQHF. DNA of the CDR3: TGCGCCAGCAGCCGCATGGCGGGGGGAGCTCGCAATCAGCCCCAGCATTTT.

The chain links TRBV10-3 to TRBJ1-1; 7 bases agree with TRBD1. The CDR3 length is 12 residues. Germline V gives CDR1 ENHRY, CDR2 SYGVKD. Trimming removed 10 bases from V and 5 bases from J; junction bases left unmatched: 7. The CDR3 protein is CATSDRVTEAFF. CDR3 DNA: TGTGCCACCTCAGACAGGGTAACTGAAGCTTTCTTT.

There are a few counts of this clonotype. The chain is built from TRBV2 and TRBJ1-2, with D possibly being TRBD1 (5 bases). Trimming stripped 3 bases from V and 5 bases from J, with 7 bases between. CDR3 length equals 12 residues. Germline V gene lookup returns CDR1 SNHLY and CDR2 FYNNEI. Here the CDR3 reads CASSEGGYGYTF. CDR3 sequence (DNA): TGTGCCAGCAGTGAGGGGGGATATGGCTACACCTTC. The full variable domain, with the rest looked up from reference TRBV2 and TRBJ1-2, is EPEVTQTPSHQVTQMGQEVILRCVPISNHLYFYWYRQILGQKVEFLVSFYNNEISEKSEIFDDQFSVERPDGSNFTLKIRSTKLEDSAMYFCASSEGGYGYTFGSGTRLTVV.

The table lists this clonotype with a few counts. The chain employs TRBV5-6 and TRBJ2-1; the D gene is possibly TRBD2 (5 bases). V lost 2 bases to trimming and J lost 0 bases, with 9 bases between them. Germline CDR1 SGHDT, CDR2 YYEEEE. CDR3 length: 15 amino acids. The CDR3 DNA sequence: TGTGCCAGCAGCTTTGAGCGGATCTCCTACAATGAGCAGTTCTTC. It is translated as CASSFERISYNEQFF.

This clonotype was recorded at least ten times. The rearrangement joins TRBV4-1 to TRBJ2-7; D uncertain. Germline lookup yields CDR1 MGHRA and CDR2 YSYEKL. This CDR3 comprises 13 residues. Trimming took off 6 bases at V and 0 bases at J, with 9 bases between the two ends. CDR3 protein: CASRLEDSYEQYF. CDR3 DNA: TGCGCCAGCAGACTGGAAGACTCCTACGAGCAGTACTTC.

A few counts support this clonotype. The chain has TRBV10-3 and TRBJ1-1, with 9 bases fitting TRBD1. The CDR3 runs 17 residues. Germline CDR1 and CDR2: ENHRY and SYGVKD. V shed 4 bases and J 1 base; nucleotides not matched to a gene: 10. This CDR3 is CAISGGKQGARNTEAFF. In DNA, the CDR3 is TGTGCCATCAGTGGGGGTAAACAGGGGGCGAGGAACACTGAAGCTTTCTTT.

This chain uses TRBV3-1 with TRBJ1-1; TRBD1 matches at 7 bases. The CDR3 is made up of 14 amino acids. The germline gives CDR1 LGHDT, CDR2 YNNKEL (reference sequence). V shed 1 base and J 8 bases; nucleotides not matched to a gene: 7. The CDR3 loop is CASSQVSGRGEAFF. The CDR3 nucleotides are TGTGCCAGCAGCCAAGTATCGGGCAGGGGGGAAGCTTTCTTT.

The chain couples TRBV5-4 to TRBJ1-6; D is undetermined. V shed 0 bases and J shed 10 bases, with 8 bases lying between them. Germline-derived CDR1 and CDR2 are SGHNT and YYREEE (reference sequence). The CDR3 sequence is 13 residues long. The CDR3 region has the DNA TGTGCCAGCAGCTTGGGGGGAGAATCACCCCTCCACTTT. Residues: CASSLGGESPLHF.